The next 27 T cell receptor beta chains were all read from a single sample in a study of blood T cell repertoires in COVID-19. Clones were sequenced by immunoSEQ multiplex PCR, and TCRdb holds only the in-frame ones, with some missing. The data contain fewer than 350,000 clones, more than 80% of them singletons. Sequencing was done on a sample of PBMCs or T cells enriched from blood (not recorded which). The receptors originated from a woman in her twenties or thirties with acute COVID-19.

This clone was counted between two and nine times. The V call is TRBV19, the J call TRBJ1-1, with D perhaps TRBD1 (5 bases). The V end lost 10 bases, the J end lost 5 bases, and 17 bases lay between the germline ends. The CDR3 sequence is 13 residues long. Germline V gives CDR1 LNHDA, CDR2 SQIVND (reference sequence). CDR3 loop: CATSAGTGTEAFF. As DNA, the CDR3 is TGTGCCACCTCAGCAGGGACTGGGACTGAAGCTTTCTTT.

The chain combines TRBV7-2 with TRBJ2-1; D possibly corresponds to TRBD2 (6 bases). This CDR3 has 16 residues. V was cut by 5 bases and J by 0 bases, with 14 bases left in between. Per germline, CDR1 SGHTA and CDR2 FQGNSA. The CDR3 DNA reads as TGTGCCAGCAGCCTGGAGGGGTTTAGCTCCTACAATGAGCAGTTCTTC. Protein sequence: CASSLEGFSSYNEQFF.

The rearrangement joins TRBV7-9 to TRBJ2-3; TRBD1 aligns across 8 bases. V was clipped by 3 bases and J by 5 bases; unmatched bases: 4. Germline V gene sequence: CDR1 SEHNR, CDR2 FQNEAQ (reference sequence). There are 14 residues in the CDR3. CDR3 nucleotides: TGTGCCAGCAGCTTCGGACAGGGATTAGATACGCAGTATTTT. Protein: CASSFGQGLDTQYF. The variable domain in full, completed from reference TRBV7-9 and TRBJ2-3, reads DTGVSQNPRHKITKRGQNVTFRCDPISEHNRLYWYRQTLGQGPEFLTYFQNEAQLEKSRLLSDRFSAERPKGSFSTLEIQRTEQGDSAMYLCASSFGQGLDTQYFGPGTRLTVL.

The rearrangement links TRBV7-3 to TRBJ2-3, with 7 bases lining up with TRBD1. J gave up 6 bases and V 2 bases, and 11 bases lay outside the gene matches. The CDR3 contains 16 residues. The germline V gene encodes CDR1 SGHTA and CDR2 FQGTGA. DNA for the CDR3: TGTGCCAGCAGCTTACGAGGGGGCGCGATAATGGATACGCAGTATTTT. Residues: CASSLRGGAIMDTQYF.

This clone was found a few times. The rearrangement links TRBV15 to TRBJ1-4; D not certain. V lost 0 bases to trimming and J lost 7 bases, with 15 bases between them. The CDR3 spans 16 residues. The V gene's germline CDR1 is LNHNV and CDR2 YYDKDF (reference sequence). The CDR3 reads CATSRDHALAAEKLFF. DNA of the CDR3: TGTGCCACCAGCAGAGATCATGCCCTTGCGGCTGAAAAACTGTTTTTT.

V is TRBV28 and J is TRBJ2-3, with D hard to call. Germline CDR1 and CDR2: MDHEN and SYDVKM. CDR3 length: 12 amino acids. With 6 bases removed from V and 10 bases from J, the gap between germline ends came to 14 bases. CDR3 bases: TGTGCCAGCAGCGCCATAGAGGTGGCGCAGTATTTT. Protein sequence: CASSAIEVAQYF. Using reference TRBV28 and TRBJ2-3 for the parts outside the CDR3, the full variable domain is DVKVTQSSRYLVKRTGEKVFLECVQDMDHENMFWYRQDPGLGLRLIYFSYDVKMKEKGDIPEGYSVSREKKERFSLILESASTNQTSMYLCASSAIEVAQYFGPGTRLTVL.

The chain carries TRBV5-6 and TRBJ1-4; TRBD1 is a possible D gene (5 bases). From germline, CDR1 is SGHDT and CDR2 YYEEEE. The germline V and J ends were trimmed by 7 bases and 6 bases, with 16 bases remaining between them. The CDR3 extends over 14 amino acids. The chain's CDR3 is CASSEGQGDEKLFF. CDR3 bases: TGTGCCAGCTCGGAGGGCCAGGGAGATGAAAAACTGTTTTTT.

J is TRBJ1-2 and V is TRBV28; TRBD1 agrees at 9 bases. With 4 bases clipped from V and 13 bases from J, the junction kept 10 bases outside the gene matches. Germline V gene data show CDR1 as MDHEN and CDR2 as SYDVKM. The CDR3 spans 13 residues. The CDR3 region is CASSSAGTGFRTF. For the CDR3, the DNA is TGTGCCAGCAGTTCCGCCGGGACAGGGTTCCGCACCTTC.

This chain uses TRBV27 with TRBJ2-7; the match to TRBD1 covers 8 bases. V gave up 5 bases and J gave up 3 bases; unmatched junction bases: 6. Germline V lookup: CDR1 MNHEY, CDR2 SMNVEV (reference sequence). The CDR3 has 14 amino acids. CDR3 nucleotide sequence: TGTGCCAGCAGTCGACAGGGGACGGGCTACGAGCAGTACTTC. Its protein is CASSRQGTGYEQYF.

This chain links TRBV4-2 with TRBJ1-2; 7 positions agree with TRBD1. Per germline, CDR1 LGHNA and CDR2 YNFKEQ. The CDR3 totals 15 residues. V lost 1 base to trimming and J lost 2 bases; unmatched junction nucleotides: 4. In DNA form, the CDR3 reads TGTGCCAGCAGCCAAGGTGAGGACAGGAACTATGGCTACACCTTC. This translates into CASSQGEDRNYGYTF.

This chain links TRBV11-3 with TRBJ2-5; TRBD2 agrees at 7 bases. The CDR3 is made up of 14 amino acids. V shed 5 bases, J shed 2 bases, and the junction held 5 bases outside the gene matches. Germline assignment: CDR1 SGHNT and CDR2 YENEEA. In DNA, the CDR3 is TGTGCCAGCAGCATGCCGGGAGGACAAGAGACCCAGTACTTC. As protein: CASSMPGGQETQYF. The whole variable domain, remainder taken from reference TRBV11-3 and TRBJ2-5, is EAGVVQSPRYKIIEKKQPVAFWCNPISGHNTLYWYLQNLGQGPELLIRYENEEAVDDSQLPKDRFSAERLKGVDSTLKIQPAELGDSAVYLCASSMPGGQETQYFGPGTRLLVL.

The rearrangement uses TRBV11-3 and TRBJ2-7; D is undetermined. V gave up 5 bases and J gave up 2 bases, with 13 bases separating them. Germline values: CDR1 SGHNT, CDR2 YENEEA. This CDR3 has 14 residues. CDR3 bases: TGTGCCAGCAGCCCGAGAGATCCTCCCTACGAGCAGTACTTC. Amino acid sequence: CASSPRDPPYEQYF.

CDR3 residues: CASSRTDVTSGANVLTF. The CDR3 DNA sequence: TGTGCCAGCTCACGTACAGATGTGACCTCTGGGGCCAACGTCCTGACTTTC. The J gene is TRBJ2-6, the V gene TRBV18; D is uncertain. This CDR3 has 17 amino acids. Germline CDR1 KGHSH, CDR2 LQKENI. The V and J ends lost 4 bases and 0 bases respectively, with 13 bases between them.

In this sample, this clone turned up a few times. V and J are TRBV27 and TRBJ2-7, with 10 bases matching TRBD2. This CDR3 is 16 amino acids long. With V trimmed by 5 bases and J by 5 bases, 12 bases remained unmatched. CDR1 MNHEY and CDR2 SMNVEV come from the germline V gene (reference sequence). The chain's CDR3 is CASSPSTGTSVDEQYF. The CDR3 DNA sequence: TGTGCCAGCAGTCCCTCAACCGGGACTAGCGTAGACGAGCAGTACTTC.

This rearrangement joins TRBV4-1 to TRBJ2-1; 7 bases are a match to TRBD1. The CDR3 consists of 15 residues. The trim removed 3 bases at V and 3 bases at J, leaving 5 bases unmatched. Germline V lookup: CDR1 MGHRA, CDR2 YSYEKL. The CDR3, as DNA: TGCGCCAGCAGCCAGGCCCAGGGGGACTACAATGAGCAGTTCTTC. This sequence encodes CASSQAQGDYNEQFF.

This chain connects TRBV28 to TRBJ2-1; D uncertain. The V end was cut by 5 bases, the J end by 0 bases, with 14 bases between. The germline CDR1 and CDR2 sequences are MDHEN and SYDVKM. The CDR3 runs to 16 residues. The CDR3 DNA reads as TGTGCCAGCAGTCCCAGGTCGGTCCTCTCCTACAATGAGCAGTTCTTC. Amino acid sequence: CASSPRSVLSYNEQFF.

This chain uses TRBV4-2 with TRBJ2-1; possibly TRBD2 for D (6 bases). The germline CDR1 and CDR2 sequences are LGHNA and YNFKEQ. V lost 5 bases and J lost 0, with 8 bases in between. CDR3 length: 14 residues. The CDR3 here is CASSGGSSYNEQFF. CDR3 sequence (DNA): TGTGCCAGCAGCGGGGGGAGCTCCTACAATGAGCAGTTCTTC.

Note on this clone: Distinct nucleotide sequences in the sample also encode this CDR3. The V call is TRBV29-1, the J call TRBJ1-1; possible D gene TRBD1, 6 bases. Trimming cost V 3 bases and J 0 bases, with 8 bases left between them. The CDR3 length is 13 residues. Germline CDR1 is SQVTM and CDR2 is ANQGSEA. CDR3 in DNA: TGCAGCGTTGACACAGGGCTGAACACTGAAGCTTTCTTT. This sequence encodes CSVDTGLNTEAFF.

The J gene is TRBJ1-4, the V gene TRBV7-9; D remains ambiguous. The CDR3 has 15 amino acids. Trimming took off 5 bases at V and 8 bases at J, with 18 bases between the two ends. In germline, CDR1 is SEHNR, CDR2 FQNEAQ (reference sequence). Here the CDR3 DNA reads TGTGCCAGCAGCCTCAACCCGCCATATAGCGAAAAACTGTTTTTT. Translating gives CASSLNPPYSEKLFF.

The V call is TRBV27, the J call TRBJ2-7; 7 bases line up with TRBD2. The CDR3 spans 16 residues. Per germline, CDR1 MNHEY and CDR2 SMNVEV (reference sequence). After removal of 4 bases from V and 0 bases from J, the junction contained 9 bases not matched to a gene. CDR3 sequence (DNA): TGTGCCAGCAGTTACGGGCGGGGGAACCCCTCCTACGAGCAGTACTTC. As protein: CASSYGRGNPSYEQYF.

This chain uses TRBV2 with TRBJ2-3, with TRBD2 matching 14 bases. Per germline, CDR1 SNHLY and CDR2 FYNNEI. The CDR3 has 15 amino acids. V shed 7 bases, J shed 2 bases, and the junction held 2 bases outside the gene matches. CDR3 sequence: CASKGLAGVTDTQYF. For the CDR3, the DNA is TGTGCCAGCAAGGGACTAGCGGGAGTCACAGATACGCAGTATTTT.

This rearrangement joins TRBV28 to TRBJ2-7, with 7 bases matching TRBD2. CDR3 length equals 16 residues. Germline CDR1 and CDR2: MDHEN and SYDVKM. V shed 1 base, J shed 0 bases, and the junction held 6 bases outside the gene matches. CDR3 region: CASSLSLAEASYEQYF. The CDR3 nucleotides are TGTGCCAGCAGTTTATCCCTAGCGGAGGCCTCCTACGAGCAGTACTTC.

This sequence joins TRBV7-5 and TRBJ2-7; the table's D call, TRBD2, has no DNA check behind it. TRBV7-5 is a recognized pseudogene. This CDR3 spans 17 amino acids. The CDR3 here is CVRSSNRLARSTHEQYF. CDR3 nucleotides: TGTGTCAGAAGCTCCAATCGACTAGCGAGGAGCACCCACGAGCAGTACTTC.

The J gene is TRBJ2-1, the V gene TRBV9; 8 nucleotides agree with TRBD2. The CDR3 length is 13 residues. V lost 5 bases to trimming and J lost 2 bases; unmatched junction nucleotides: 0. CDR1 and CDR2 from the germline V gene are SGDLS and YYNGEE. CDR3 bases: TGTGCCAGCAGGCGGGAGGCCTACAATGAGCAGTTCTTC. It yields the protein CASRREAYNEQFF.

This clone has only a few counts. V is TRBV6-1 and J is TRBJ2-7, with a weak D call TRBD2 (5 bases). Trimming shortened V by 5 bases and J by 7 bases, and 15 bases separated the two germline ends. The CDR3 length is 13 residues. Germline V lookup: CDR1 MNHNS, CDR2 SASEGT. The CDR3 is CASSSQDSWEQYF. The CDR3 coding sequence is TGTGCCAGCAGTTCCCAGGACTCCTGGGAGCAGTACTTC.

V is TRBV3-1 (or the pseudogene TRBV3-2) and J is TRBJ2-1; 14 bases fit TRBD2. V trimming: 4 bases; J trimming: 7 bases; junction bases outside the gene matches: 3. CDR3 length: 15 amino acids. From germline, CDR1 is LGHDT and CDR2 YNNKEL (reference sequence). CDR3 DNA: TGTGCCAGCAGCCCCGGGACTAGCGGGAGTAATGAGCAGTTCTTC. It codes for CASSPGTSGSNEQFF.

The chain employs TRBV2 and TRBJ1-5, with D unresolved. Germline V gene sequence: CDR1 SNHLY, CDR2 FYNNEI. The V and J ends lost 5 bases and 5 bases respectively, with 4 bases between them. There are 11 residues in the CDR3. The CDR3 loop reads CASSTDQPQHF. CDR3 DNA sequence: TGTGCCAGCAGTACGGATCAGCCCCAGCATTTT.